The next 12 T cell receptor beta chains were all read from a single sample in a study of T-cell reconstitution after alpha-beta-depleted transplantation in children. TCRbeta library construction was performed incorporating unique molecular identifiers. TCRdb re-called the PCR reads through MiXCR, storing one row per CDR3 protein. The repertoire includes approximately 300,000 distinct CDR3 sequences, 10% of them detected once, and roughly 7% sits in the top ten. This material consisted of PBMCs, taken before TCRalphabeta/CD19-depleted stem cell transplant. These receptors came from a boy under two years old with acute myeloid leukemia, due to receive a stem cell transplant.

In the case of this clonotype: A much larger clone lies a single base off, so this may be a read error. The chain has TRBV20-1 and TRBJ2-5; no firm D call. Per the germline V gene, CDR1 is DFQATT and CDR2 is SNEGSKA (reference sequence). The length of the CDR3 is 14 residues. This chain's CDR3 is CGAIILGSKETQYF. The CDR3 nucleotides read TGCGGTGCTATAATTCTTGGGTCAAAGGAGACCCAGTACTTC.

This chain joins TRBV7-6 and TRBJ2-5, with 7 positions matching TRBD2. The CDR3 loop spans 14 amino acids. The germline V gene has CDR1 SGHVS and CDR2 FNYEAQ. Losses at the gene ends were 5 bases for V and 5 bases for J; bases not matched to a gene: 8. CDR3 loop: CASSAMTSRETQYF. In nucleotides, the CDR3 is TGTGCCAGCAGCGCGATGACTAGCCGGGAGACCCAGTACTTC.

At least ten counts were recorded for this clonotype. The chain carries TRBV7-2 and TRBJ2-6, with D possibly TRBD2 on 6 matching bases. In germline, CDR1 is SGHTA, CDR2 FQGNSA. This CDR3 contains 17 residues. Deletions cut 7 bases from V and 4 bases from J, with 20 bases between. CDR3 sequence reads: CASMTRRAVGGANVLTF. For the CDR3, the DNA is TGTGCCAGCATGACGAGGAGGGCGGTGGGGGGGGCCAACGTCCTGACTTTC.

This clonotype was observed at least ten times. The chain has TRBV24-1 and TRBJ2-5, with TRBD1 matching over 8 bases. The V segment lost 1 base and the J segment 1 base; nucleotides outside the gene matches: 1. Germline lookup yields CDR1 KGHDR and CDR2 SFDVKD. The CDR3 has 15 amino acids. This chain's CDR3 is CATSDLGQGQETQYF. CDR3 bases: TGTGCCACCAGTGATTTAGGACAGGGCCAAGAGACCCAGTACTTC.

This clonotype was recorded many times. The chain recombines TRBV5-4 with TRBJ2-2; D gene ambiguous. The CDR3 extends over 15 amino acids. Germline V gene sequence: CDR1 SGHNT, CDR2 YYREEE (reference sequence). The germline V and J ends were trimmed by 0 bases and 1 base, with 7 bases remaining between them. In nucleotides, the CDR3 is TGTGCCAGCAGCTTGGTCCCAGGGAACACCGGGGAGCTGTTTTTT. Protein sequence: CASSLVPGNTGELFF. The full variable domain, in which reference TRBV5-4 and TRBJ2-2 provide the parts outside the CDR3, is ETGVTQSPTHLIKTRGQQVTLRCSSQSGHNTVSWYQQALGQGPQFIFQYYREEENGRGNFPPRFSGLQFPNYSSELNVNALELDDSALYLCASSLVPGNTGELFFGEGSRLTVL.

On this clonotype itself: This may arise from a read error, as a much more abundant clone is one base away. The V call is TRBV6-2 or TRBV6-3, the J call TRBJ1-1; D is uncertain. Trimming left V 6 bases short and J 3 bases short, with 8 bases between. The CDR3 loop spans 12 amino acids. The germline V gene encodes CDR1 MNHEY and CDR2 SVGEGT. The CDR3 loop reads CASSIRYTEAFF. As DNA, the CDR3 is TGTGCCAGCAGCATCAGATACACTGAAGCTTTCTTT.

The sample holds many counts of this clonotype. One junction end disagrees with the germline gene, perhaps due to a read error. The CDR3 nucleotides are TGTGCCACCAGCAGGGAACAGGGGACGAATACCGGGGAGCTGTTTTTT. This codes for CATSREQGTNTGELFF. The chain links TRBV15 to TRBJ2-2; the match to TRBD1 covers 7 bases. The germline CDR1 and CDR2 sequences are LNHNV and YYDKDF (reference sequence). The CDR3 spans 16 residues. Supplemented by reference TRBV15 and TRBJ2-2, the full variable domain reads DAMVIQNPRYQVTQFGKPVTLSCSQTLNHNVMYWYQQKSSQAPKLLFHYYDKDFNNEADTPDNFQSRRPNTSFCFLDIRSPGLGDTAMYLCATSREQGTNTGELFFGEGSRLTVL.

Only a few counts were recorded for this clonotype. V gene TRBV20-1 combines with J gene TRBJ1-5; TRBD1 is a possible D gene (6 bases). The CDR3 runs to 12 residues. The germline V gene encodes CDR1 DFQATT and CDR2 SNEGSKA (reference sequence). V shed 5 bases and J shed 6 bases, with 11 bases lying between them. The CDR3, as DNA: TGCAGTGCTCCACAGGGTGCTCAGCCCCAGCATTTT. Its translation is CSAPQGAQPQHF.

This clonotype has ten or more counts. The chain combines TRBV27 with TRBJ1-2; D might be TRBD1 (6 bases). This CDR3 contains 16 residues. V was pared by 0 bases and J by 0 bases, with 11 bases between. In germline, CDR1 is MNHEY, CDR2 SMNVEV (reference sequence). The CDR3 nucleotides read TGTGCCAGCAGTTTATCGAGGGGGGAAGCTAACTATGGCTACACCTTC. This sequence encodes CASSLSRGEANYGYTF.

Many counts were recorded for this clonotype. The CDR3 loop reads CSASGYNEQFF. The DNA of the CDR3 is TGCAGTGCTAGCGGCTACAATGAGCAGTTCTTC. The chain joins TRBV20-1 to TRBJ2-1; D unresolved. The CDR3 spans 11 residues. V lost 3 bases, J lost 3 bases, and 3 bases lay in between. The germline gives CDR1 DFQATT, CDR2 SNEGSKA (reference sequence).

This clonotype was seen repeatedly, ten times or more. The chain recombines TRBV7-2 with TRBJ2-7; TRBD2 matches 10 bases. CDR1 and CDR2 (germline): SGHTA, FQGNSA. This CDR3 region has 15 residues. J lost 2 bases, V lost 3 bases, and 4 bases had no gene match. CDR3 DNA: TGTGCCAGCAGCTTGACTAGCGGGTCTACCTACGAGCAGTACTTC. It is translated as CASSLTSGSTYEQYF.

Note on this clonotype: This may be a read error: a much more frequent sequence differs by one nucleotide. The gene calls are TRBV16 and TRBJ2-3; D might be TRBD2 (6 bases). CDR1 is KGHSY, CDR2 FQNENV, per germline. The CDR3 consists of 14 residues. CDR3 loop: CGSSQSSSANTQYF. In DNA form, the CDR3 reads TGTGGCAGCAGCCAATCGTCTAGCGCAAATACGCAGTATTTT.